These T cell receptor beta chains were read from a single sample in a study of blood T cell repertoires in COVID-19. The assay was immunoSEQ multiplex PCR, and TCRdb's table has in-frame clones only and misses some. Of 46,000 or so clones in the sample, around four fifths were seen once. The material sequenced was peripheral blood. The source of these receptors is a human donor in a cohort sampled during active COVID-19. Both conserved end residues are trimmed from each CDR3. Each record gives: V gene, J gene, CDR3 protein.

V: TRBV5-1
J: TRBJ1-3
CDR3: ASSLVAVTGSGNTIY

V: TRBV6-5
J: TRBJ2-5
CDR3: ASTTVLAGEETQY

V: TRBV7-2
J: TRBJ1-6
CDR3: ASSLMVGRTSSPLH

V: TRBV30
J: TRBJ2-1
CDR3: AWSVARGLDNEQF

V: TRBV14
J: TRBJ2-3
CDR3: ASSQISGGDTDTQY

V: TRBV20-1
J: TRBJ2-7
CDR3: SASILAGKY

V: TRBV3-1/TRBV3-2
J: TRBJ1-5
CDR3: ASSQRSGRDQPQH

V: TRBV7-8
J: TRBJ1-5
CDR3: ASSQDRVNQPQH

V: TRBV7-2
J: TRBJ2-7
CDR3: ASSPPDRGYEQY

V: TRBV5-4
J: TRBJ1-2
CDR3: ASSPLTQDGYT

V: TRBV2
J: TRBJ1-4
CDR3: ASSETRQGPPVI

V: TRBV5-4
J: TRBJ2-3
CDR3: ASSLGGDTDTQY

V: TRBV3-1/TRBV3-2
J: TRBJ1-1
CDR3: ASSQRGAGTEAF

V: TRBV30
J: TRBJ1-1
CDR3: AWSYRDSEAF

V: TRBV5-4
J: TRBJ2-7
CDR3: ASSPRDRQSGEQY

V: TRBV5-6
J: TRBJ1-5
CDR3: ASSLSGTGPQH

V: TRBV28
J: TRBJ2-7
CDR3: ASSLEGWETYEQY

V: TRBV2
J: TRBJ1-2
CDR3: ASSGAHTNYGYT

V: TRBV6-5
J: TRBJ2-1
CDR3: ASMGSSSYNEQF

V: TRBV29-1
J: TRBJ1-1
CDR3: SVRTGVLVTEAF

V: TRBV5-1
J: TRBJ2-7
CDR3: ASSSSTGGYEQY

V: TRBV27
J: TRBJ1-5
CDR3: ASSFRGVGNQPQH

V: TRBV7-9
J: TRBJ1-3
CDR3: ASSWQGASGNTIY

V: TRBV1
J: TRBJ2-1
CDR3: TSSRRTSGGALNEQF

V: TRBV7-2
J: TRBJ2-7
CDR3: ASSSPETNRGTYEQY

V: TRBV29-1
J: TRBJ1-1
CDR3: SVRIKTVPMNTEAF

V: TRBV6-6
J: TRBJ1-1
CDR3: ASSPGQRTMNTEAF

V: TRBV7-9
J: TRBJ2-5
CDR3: ASSLRSGEAQETQY